This T cell receptor (beta chain) was sequenced for a study of tumor-infiltrating lymphocytes in primary liver carcinoma. The approximately 20-31 mg bulk tissue piece was not sorted before simultaneous RNA and DNA extraction. With regard to this clonotype: Its antigen remains unidentified. An end of the junction does not agree with germline; a read error may underlie this.

The CDR3 runs to 15 residues. Germline CDR1 and CDR2: SGHDT and YYEEEE. Study observations and caveats: Blood trailed tumors significantly in top-250-clone fraction (p = 0.039).

TCR beta cDNA came from approximately 540 ng total RNA, primed with a constant-region primer. Slightly modified ARM-PCR served as the procedure for the TCR beta libraries. These libraries came from three rounds of nested multiplex PCR. The first two PCR rounds, nine to ten cycles each, used TRBV1-TRBV30 forward primers and a C-beta reverse primer. TCRdb re-derived calls from the multiplex PCR reads in MiXCR, one entry per CDR3 protein. Here the sample spans about 44,000 distinct CDR3 sequences, 70% to 80% being singletons. J is TRBJ2-4 and V is TRBV5-6, with 9 bases identical to TRBD2. Sequenced: liver tumor tissue from sampling region 3. Indicated subset: tumor region T3, left-lateral pole. The source is a man aged 35 to 55 with primary liver carcinoma and hepatitis B virus infection. Here the CDR3 DNA reads TGCGCCAGCAGATTGGAAGCGGGGGGCACAAACATTCAGTACTTC. It codes for CASRLEAGGTNIQYF.